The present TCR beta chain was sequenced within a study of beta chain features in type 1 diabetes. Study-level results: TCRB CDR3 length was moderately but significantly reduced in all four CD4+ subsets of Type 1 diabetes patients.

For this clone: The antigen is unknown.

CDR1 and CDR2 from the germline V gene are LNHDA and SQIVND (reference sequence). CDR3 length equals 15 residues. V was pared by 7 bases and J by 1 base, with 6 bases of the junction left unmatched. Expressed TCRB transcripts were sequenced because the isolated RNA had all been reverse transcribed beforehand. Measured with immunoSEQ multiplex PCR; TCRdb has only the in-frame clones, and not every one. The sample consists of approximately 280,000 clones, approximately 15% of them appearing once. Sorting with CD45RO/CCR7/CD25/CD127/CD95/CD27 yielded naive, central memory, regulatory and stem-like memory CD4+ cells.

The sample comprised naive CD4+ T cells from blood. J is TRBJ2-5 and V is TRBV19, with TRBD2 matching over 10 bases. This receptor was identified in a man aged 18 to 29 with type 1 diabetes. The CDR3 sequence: CASKASGGLQETQYF. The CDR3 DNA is TGTGCCAGTAAAGCTAGCGGGGGCCTCCAAGAGACCCAGTACTTC.